This TCR beta chain was sequenced in a study of CD8 T cells in Susac syndrome. Roughly 0.45 to 1 ug RNA was reverse transcribed with random hexamers. One entry per CDR3 protein, called by TCRdb with MiXCR from the immunoSEQ multiplex PCR reads. The sample yields roughly 28,000 distinct CDR3 sequences, 94% seen once. This CDR3 comprises 16 residues. CDR1 and CDR2 (germline): LNHNV, YYDKDF (reference sequence). Germline trimming cut 5 bases from V and 4 bases from J; bases unmatched to any gene: 10. The sample was CD8+ T cells from PBMCs. The J gene is TRBJ2-5, the V gene TRBV15; 10 positions match TRBD1. The TCR was taken from a human donor in good health. CDR3 in amino acids: CATSGQDRGISETQYF. The CDR3 nucleotides are TGTGCCACCAGCGGTCAGGACAGGGGGATTTCAGAGACCCAGTACTTC.